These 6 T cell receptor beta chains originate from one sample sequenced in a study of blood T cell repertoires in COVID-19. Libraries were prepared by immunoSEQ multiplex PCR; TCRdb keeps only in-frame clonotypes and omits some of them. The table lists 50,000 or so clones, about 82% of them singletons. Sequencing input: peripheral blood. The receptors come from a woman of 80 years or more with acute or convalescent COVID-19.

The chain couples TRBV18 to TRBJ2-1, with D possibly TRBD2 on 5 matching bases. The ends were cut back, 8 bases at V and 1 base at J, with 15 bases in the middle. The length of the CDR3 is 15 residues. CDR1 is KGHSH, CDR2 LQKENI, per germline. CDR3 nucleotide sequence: TGTGCCAGCCAGGAGGCTCGAGGATCCTACAATGAGCAGTTCTTC. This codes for CASQEARGSYNEQFF.

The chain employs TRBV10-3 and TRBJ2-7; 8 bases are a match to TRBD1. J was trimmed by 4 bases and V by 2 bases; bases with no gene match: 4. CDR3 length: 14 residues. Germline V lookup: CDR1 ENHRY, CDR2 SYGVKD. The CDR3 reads CAISETGGRYEQYF. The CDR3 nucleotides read TGTGCCATCAGTGAGACAGGGGGACGTTACGAGCAGTACTTC.

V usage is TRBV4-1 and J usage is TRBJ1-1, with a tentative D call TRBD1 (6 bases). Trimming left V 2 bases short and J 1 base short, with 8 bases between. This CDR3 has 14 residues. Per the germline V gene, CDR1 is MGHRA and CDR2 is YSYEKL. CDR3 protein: CASSQQGTNTEAFF. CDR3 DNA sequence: TGCGCCAGCAGCCAACAGGGGACGAACACTGAAGCTTTCTTT.

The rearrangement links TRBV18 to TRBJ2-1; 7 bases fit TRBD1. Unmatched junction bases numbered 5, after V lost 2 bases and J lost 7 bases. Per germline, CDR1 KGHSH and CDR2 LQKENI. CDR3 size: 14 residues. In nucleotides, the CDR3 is TGTGCCAGCTCACCAAACAGGGGTGGGAATGAGCAGTTCTTC. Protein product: CASSPNRGGNEQFF.

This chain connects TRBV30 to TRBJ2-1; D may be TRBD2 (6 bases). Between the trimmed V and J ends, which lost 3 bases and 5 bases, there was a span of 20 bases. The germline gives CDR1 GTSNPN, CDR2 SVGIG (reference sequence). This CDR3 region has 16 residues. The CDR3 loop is CAWRARLREKNNEQFF. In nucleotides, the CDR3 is TGTGCCTGGAGGGCCAGATTACGGGAGAAGAACAATGAGCAGTTCTTC.

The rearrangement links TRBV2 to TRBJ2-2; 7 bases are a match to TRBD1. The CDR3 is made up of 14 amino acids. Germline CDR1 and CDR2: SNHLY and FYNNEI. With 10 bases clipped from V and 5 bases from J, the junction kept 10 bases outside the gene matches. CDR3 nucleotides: TGTGCCAACACTCAGGACAGGCGGACCGGGGAGCTGTTTTTT. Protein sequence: CANTQDRRTGELFF.